Detailed here is one T cell receptor beta chain. Its antigen remains unknown. This entry comes from a study of tumor-infiltrating lymphocytes in localized non-small cell lung cancer. Study at large: Several tumor histologies, both smoking statuses, and some post-neoadjuvant chemotherapy samples were included.

Study results and limitations: Different pieces of the same tissue were used for each assay. Only some patients had TCR sequencing, depending on available tissue.

Profiling relied on immunoSEQ multiplex PCR, and the TCRdb table lists in-frame clones only, not all of them. The sample carries more than 9,500 clones, 84% recorded once. This clonotype was obtained from a human donor with non-small cell lung cancer. Input material: lung tumor tissue.

The CDR3 DNA is TGTGCCAGCAGCTCAGCTGGAGATACGCAGTATTTT. Translation: CASSSAGDTQYF. The chain uses TRBV5-6 and TRBJ2-3, with D uncertain. Germline assignment: CDR1 SGHDT and CDR2 YYEEEE. This CDR3 has 12 amino acids. The ends were cut back, 3 bases at V and 5 bases at J, with 7 bases in the middle.